Listed below are T cell receptor beta chains from one sample, sequenced in a study of T cell responses to AZD1222 COVID-19 vaccine. TCRdb's table, derived via immunoSEQ multiplex PCR, lists solely in-frame clones and lacks some. The table includes approximately 220,000 clones, about 92% detected once. The sample was peripheral blood, taken on day 0 of MenACWY control vaccination. The receptors here all came from an adult in good health. Each CDR3 is given with its conserved first and last residue. Fields, in order: clone size, CDR3 length, V gene, J gene, D gene, CDR3 protein, CDR3 DNA. D genes are given only for firm matches. Expanded clones are given a class, and other clones once, few, many or no size at all.

>.|13|TRBV29-1|TRBJ2-7|.
CSVGWGSSYEQYF
TGCAGCGTTGGATGGGGGAGCTCCTACGAGCAGTACTTC
>.|16|TRBV6-2/TRBV6-3|TRBJ2-3|.
CASSDTPGVFVDTQYF
TGTGCCAGCAGCGACACTCCGGGGGTATTCGTAGATACGCAGTATTTT
>.|15|TRBV5-1|TRBJ1-5|.
CASSTGSGGNQPQHF
TGCGCCAGCAGCACCGGGAGTGGGGGCAATCAGCCCCAGCATTTT
>.|14|TRBV15|TRBJ1-1|TRBD1
CATSGQGRATEAFF
TGTGCCACCAGCGGACAGGGGCGGGCCACTGAAGCTTTCTTT
>.|12|TRBV10-2|TRBJ1-6|.
CASSESYSPLHF
TGCGCCAGCAGTGAGTCGTATTCACCCCTCCACTTT
>.|15|TRBV18|TRBJ2-2|.
CASSPETGNTGELFF
TGTGCCAGCTCACCAGAGACAGGGAACACCGGGGAGCTGTTTTTT
>.|14|TRBV7-2|TRBJ1-1|.
CASSWDTPYTEAFF
TGTGCCAGCAGCTGGGACACCCCTTACACTGAAGCTTTCTTT
>.|12|TRBV25-1|TRBJ1-2|.
CASSGTLYGYTF
TGTGCCAGCAGTGGGACACTCTATGGCTACACCTTC
>once|15|TRBV6-1|TRBJ1-5|.
CASSEAIGRSQPQHF
TGTGCCAGCAGTGAAGCGATCGGCCGCAGTCAGCCCCAGCATTTT
>.|15|TRBV5-1|TRBJ2-3|TRBD2
CASSFSSGGGDTQYF
TGCGCCAGCAGCTTTTCTAGCGGGGGTGGAGATACGCAGTATTTT